The 21 T cell receptor beta chains in this list originate from one sample, sequenced in a study of blood T cell repertoires in COVID-19. The table came from immunoSEQ multiplex PCR; TCRdb's copy has only in-frame clones and leaves some out. The table shows 170,000 or so clones, with roughly 86% occurring only once. Specimen: peripheral blood. These receptors originate from a man aged 60-69 years with COVID-19, enrolled during active disease.

The chain is built from TRBV6-6 and TRBJ1-6; TRBD1 might be the D (5 bases). Germline V gene lookup returns CDR1 MNHNY and CDR2 SVGAGI (reference sequence). This CDR3 has 16 amino acids. Trimming stripped 6 bases from V and 4 bases from J, with 16 bases between. This CDR3 reads CASRLLAGQYNSPLHF. The CDR3 bases are TGTGCCAGCAGACTTCTCGCGGGGCAATATAATTCACCCCTCCACTTT.

This chain connects TRBV18 to TRBJ1-6, with TRBD1 matching over 8 bases. With 3 bases clipped from V and 8 bases from J, the junction kept 9 bases outside the gene matches. Germline V lookup: CDR1 KGHSH, CDR2 LQKENI. The CDR3 runs 16 residues. The CDR3: CASSPGTGNKDSPLHF. The CDR3 bases are TGTGCCAGCTCACCGGGGACAGGCAACAAAGATTCACCCCTCCACTTT.

V gene TRBV27 combines with J gene TRBJ1-3; D is unresolved. CDR3 length equals 15 residues. Trimming removed 5 bases at V and 0 bases at J, with 11 bases between. Germline V gene lookup returns CDR1 MNHEY and CDR2 SMNVEV (reference sequence). The CDR3 DNA reads TGTGCCAGCAGTCGAATGAGGGACTCTGGAAACACCATATATTTT. It is translated as CASSRMRDSGNTIYF.

CDR3 sequence (DNA): TGTGCCAGCAGCTTAGACAGTCCGGTGGGCTACACCTTC. Its translation is CASSLDSPVGYTF. This chain connects TRBV6-6 to TRBJ1-2, with D possibly matching TRBD1 (5 bases). The V end lost 6 bases, the J end lost 8 bases, and 16 bases lay between the germline ends. Looked up from germline, CDR1 is MNHNY and CDR2 is SVGAGI (reference sequence). The CDR3 is made up of 13 amino acids.

The DNA of the CDR3 is TGTGCCAGCAGTTCGACAGGGGATCATCAGCCCCAGCATTTT. Its protein is CASSSTGDHQPQHF. The chain employs TRBV6-2 or TRBV6-3 and TRBJ1-5; 8 bases fit TRBD1. The CDR3 is 14 residues long. Germline loops: CDR1 MNHEY, CDR2 SVGEGT. Germline trimming cut 4 bases from V and 5 bases from J; bases unmatched to any gene: 4.

The chain uses TRBV2 and TRBJ1-2, with 7 nucleotides matching TRBD1. The CDR3 consists of 13 residues. Germline trimming cut 5 bases from V and 7 bases from J; bases unmatched to any gene: 7. The germline V gene has CDR1 SNHLY and CDR2 FYNNEI. In DNA form, the CDR3 reads TGTGCCAGCAGTCGAAGGGGGCGCGGTGGCTACACCTTC. Amino acid sequence: CASSRRGRGGYTF.

In this sample, this clone turned up once. The chain uses TRBV10-3 and TRBJ1-1; no clear D gene. Trimming left V 0 bases short and J 1 base short, with 9 bases between. CDR3 length: 15 residues. Germline values: CDR1 ENHRY, CDR2 SYGVKD. In DNA form, the CDR3 reads TGTGCCATCAGTGAGTCTGGAGGGAGGAACACTGAAGCTTTCTTT. Protein sequence: CAISESGGRNTEAFF.

V usage is TRBV4-2 and J usage is TRBJ1-5; the D gene is possibly TRBD1 (6 bases). This CDR3 contains 20 residues. The ends were cut back, 0 bases at V and 1 base at J, with 22 bases in the middle. Germline lookup yields CDR1 LGHNA and CDR2 YNFKEQ. In DNA, the CDR3 is TGTGCCAGCAGCCAAGATCCCGGCCGGACAGCAGGAAGCAGCAATCAGCCCCAGCATTTT. Encoded protein: CASSQDPGRTAGSSNQPQHF.

The V gene is TRBV28, the J gene TRBJ1-2; 8 bases map to TRBD1. CDR3 length: 14 amino acids. After removal of 6 bases from V and 4 bases from J, the junction contained 7 bases not matched to a gene. Germline lookup yields CDR1 MDHEN and CDR2 SYDVKM. The CDR3: CASRPQGVGYGYTF. CDR3 nucleotides: TGTGCCAGCAGACCACAGGGGGTGGGCTATGGCTACACCTTC.

This clone is a singleton in its sample. V is TRBV5-3 and J is TRBJ1-1; D is uncertain. TRBV5-3 is an open reading frame, and its role is uncertain. V lost 1 base and J 3 bases, leaving 19 bases between the germline ends. There are 17 residues in the CDR3. CDR3: CARSLCGDGNGDTEAFF. In nucleotides, the CDR3 is TGTGCCAGAAGCTTGTGCGGCGACGGGAATGGGGACACTGAAGCTTTCTTT.

Only a few counts were recorded for this clone. This rearrangement joins TRBV18 to TRBJ1-6; TRBD1 aligns across 9 bases. CDR3 length: 14 residues. Trimming at V came to 6 bases and at J to 6 bases, leaving 3 bases not matched to a gene. The germline V gene encodes CDR1 KGHSH and CDR2 LQKENI. The CDR3 here is CASSQDRGNSPLHF. CDR3 nucleotides: TGTGCCAGCTCCCAGGACAGGGGTAATTCACCCCTCCACTTT.

The rearrangement joins TRBV7-9 to TRBJ1-5, with D maybe TRBD1 (5 bases). This CDR3 is built from 14 residues. Looked up from germline, CDR1 is SEHNR and CDR2 is FQNEAQ (reference sequence). The germline V and J ends were trimmed by 1 base and 4 bases, with 8 bases remaining between them. This CDR3 is CASSLGSGNQPQHF. DNA of the CDR3: TGTGCCAGCAGCTTAGGCTCAGGGAATCAGCCCCAGCATTTT.

The V and J genes are TRBV10-3 and TRBJ2-1; TRBD1 matches at 8 bases. Germline trimming cut 3 bases from V and 12 bases from J; bases unmatched to any gene: 4. Looked up from germline, CDR1 is ENHRY and CDR2 is SYGVKD. This CDR3 contains 12 residues. This CDR3 reads CAISEEDRVQFF. DNA of the CDR3: TGTGCCATCAGTGAAGAGGACAGGGTGCAGTTCTTC.

This clone was counted only a few times. The chain links TRBV24-1 to TRBJ2-3, with 7 bases fitting TRBD1. CDR1 is KGHDR and CDR2 is SFDVKD in the germline V gene. V lost 7 bases to trimming and J lost 8 bases; unmatched junction nucleotides: 5. The CDR3 sequence is 12 residues long. The CDR3 DNA sequence: TGTGCCACCAGCAGGGGGTCCGGTACGCAGTATTTT. This encodes CATSRGSGTQYF.

The J gene is TRBJ2-5, the V gene TRBV5-1; 7 bases map to TRBD1. The CDR3 is 15 amino acids. The germline CDR1 and CDR2 sequences are SGHRS and YFSETQ. The V segment lost 5 bases and the J segment 3 bases; nucleotides outside the gene matches: 10. The CDR3 nucleotides read TGCGCCAGCAGAGGGACCGGGACAGTAAAAGAGACCCAGTACTTC. Translation: CASRGTGTVKETQYF.

The chain couples TRBV3-1 (or the pseudogene TRBV3-2) to TRBJ1-2, with 9 bases identical to TRBD1. The J segment lost 6 bases and the V segment lost 3 bases, leaving 11 bases of the junction unmatched. CDR1 is LGHDT and CDR2 is YNNKEL in the germline V gene (reference sequence). The CDR3 covers 16 residues. The CDR3 here is CASSQDRGPMYHGYTF. As DNA, the CDR3 is TGTGCCAGCAGCCAGGACAGGGGACCTATGTATCATGGCTACACCTTC.

V and J are TRBV25-1 and TRBJ1-5; 9 positions agree with TRBD1. Germline CDR1 is MGHDK and CDR2 is SYGVNS. Unmatched junction bases numbered 3, after V lost 6 bases and J lost 6 bases. The CDR3 contains 13 residues. The CDR3 is CASRGQGGQPQHF. The CDR3 DNA reads as TGTGCCAGCAGGGGACAGGGAGGTCAGCCCCAGCATTTT.

The chain is built from TRBV7-9 and TRBJ1-2; 7 nucleotides agree with TRBD1. Trimming cost V 1 base and J 1 base; bases outside gene matches: 6. From germline, CDR1 is SEHNR and CDR2 FQNEAQ (reference sequence). The CDR3 runs 16 residues. DNA for the CDR3: TGTGCCAGCAGCTTAGGGGCAGGGGGTAGTAACTATGGCTACACCTTC. Its protein is CASSLGAGGSNYGYTF.

V gene TRBV6-1 combines with J gene TRBJ2-1, with TRBD2 matching over 14 bases. The germline CDR1 and CDR2 sequences are MNHNS and SASEGT. J gave up 7 bases and V 3 bases, and 8 bases lay outside the gene matches. There are 17 residues in the CDR3. CDR3 amino acids: CASSEPGTSGGKNEQFF. CDR3 DNA: TGTGCCAGCAGTGAGCCGGGGACTAGCGGGGGTAAAAATGAGCAGTTCTTC.

The rearrangement links TRBV25-1 to TRBJ2-3; 8 bases line up with TRBD1. CDR1 and CDR2 from the germline V gene are MGHDK and SYGVNS. CDR3 length: 16 amino acids. V shed 1 base, J shed 3 bases, and the junction held 6 bases outside the gene matches. The CDR3 loop reads CASSEWQGASTDTQYF. For the CDR3, the DNA is TGTGCCAGCAGTGAATGGCAGGGGGCGTCGACAGATACGCAGTATTTT.

The V and J genes are TRBV10-3 and TRBJ1-1, with TRBD1 as a possible D gene (5 bases). Germline assignment: CDR1 ENHRY and CDR2 SYGVKD. The CDR3 runs 15 residues. The ends were cut back, 2 bases at V and 1 base at J, with 11 bases in the middle. The CDR3 protein is CAISERGGKNTEAFF. The CDR3 region has the DNA TGTGCCATCAGTGAGCGGGGGGGTAAGAACACTGAAGCTTTCTTT.